Listed below are T cell receptor beta chains from one sample, sequenced in a study of T cell responses to AZD1222 COVID-19 vaccine. Only in-frame clones appear in the TCRdb table, and some are missing; sequencing was by immunoSEQ multiplex PCR. The data contain 90,000 to 150,000 clones, approximately 89% of them seen just once; the ten biggest clones take up approximately 4.2%. The sample in question was peripheral blood, obtained on day 0 of AZD1222 vaccination. These receptors were collected from an adult in good health. The CDR3 runs from the conserved cysteine through the conserved F or W. The D gene is left open where the match is weak. Part of the rows lack a size; the others show once, few, many or a class for expanded clones.

d_gene,len,j_gene,v_gene,abundance,CDR3nt,CDR3aa
-,15,TRBJ1-5,TRBV3-1/TRBV3-2,-,TGTGCCAGCAGCGATAGGGGCTATAGCAATCAGCCCCAGCATTTT,CASSDRGYSNQPQHF
-,16,TRBJ2-2,TRBV24-1,-,TGTGCCACCAGTGACTTACAGGGAACTCGGACCGGGGAGCTGTTTTTT,CATSDLQGTRTGELFF
TRBD1,16,TRBJ1-5,TRBV19,-,TGTGCCAGTCGACACGACAGGGGGCTAGGGGCTCAGCCCCAGCATTTT,CASRHDRGLGAQPQHF
-,13,TRBJ1-1,TRBV6-5,-,TGTGCCTCCGTCGGGACACCCAACACTGAAGCTTTCTTT,CASVGTPNTEAFF
-,13,TRBJ1-1,TRBV21-1,-,TGTGCCAGCAGCAATAAAGGGAACACTGAAGCTTTCTTT,CASSNKGNTEAFF
-,14,TRBJ1-1,TRBV9,-,TGTGCCAGCAGCGTAGCGGGGATGAACACTGAAGCTTTCTTT,CASSVAGMNTEAFF
-,16,TRBJ2-2,TRBV11-2,-,TGTGCCAGCAGCTTAAAGCCCCTAGCGAACACCGGGGAGCTGTTTTTT,CASSLKPLANTGELFF
TRBD2,14,TRBJ2-2,TRBV4-3,-,TGCGCCAGCAGCCAAGTGGGGGGGACCGGGGAGCTGTTTTTT,CASSQVGGTGELFF
-,13,TRBJ1-2,TRBV7-9,-,TGTGCCAGCAGCTCGCAGGGAAAGGGCGGCTACACCTTC,CASSSQGKGGYTF
-,12,TRBJ2-7,TRBV12-3/TRBV12-4,few,TGTGCCAGCAGCCTAGGGGGAGGTGAGCAGTACTTC,CASSLGGGEQYF
TRBD2,15,TRBJ2-2,TRBV9,-,TGTGCCAGCAGCCGACTAGCGGCGAACACCGGGGAGCTGTTTTTT,CASSRLAANTGELFF
-,16,TRBJ2-1,TRBV4-3,-,TGCGCCAGCAGCCAAGATCGCGGGACCTCTTACAATGAGCAGTTCTTC,CASSQDRGTSYNEQFF
TRBD2,14,TRBJ2-1,TRBV7-9,-,TGTGCCAGCAGCTTAGTTACTAGCGGGAATGAGCAGTTCTTC,CASSLVTSGNEQFF
TRBD1,10,TRBJ1-1,TRBV2,-,TGTGCCCCAGGGACAGGGTTAGCTTTCTTT,CAPGTGLAFF
TRBD2,15,TRBJ2-2,TRBV7-9,once,TGTGCCAGCAGCTTTAGCGGGGTAAGAGGCGGGGAGCTGTTTTTT,CASSFSGVRGGELFF
TRBD2,15,TRBJ2-7,TRBV4-3,-,TGCGCCAGCAGCCAAAACATAGCGGGGGGGCCCGAGCAGTACTTC,CASSQNIAGGPEQYF
-,14,TRBJ1-4,TRBV11-2,-,TGTGCCAGCAGCTTTTCATGGGGAAATGAAAAACTGTTTTTT,CASSFSWGNEKLFF
TRBD1,14,TRBJ1-2,TRBV20-1,-,TGCAGTGCTAGTGACAGGGCAAAATCCTATGGCTACACCTTC,CSASDRAKSYGYTF
-,16,TRBJ1-2,TRBV7-9,-,TGTGCCAGCAGCGAGCCCGGGACGGATTCTAACTATGGCTACACCTTC,CASSEPGTDSNYGYTF
TRBD1,14,TRBJ1-2,TRBV6-5,-,TGTGCCAGCACGGTCGGCGGGACAGTCTATGGCTACACCTTC,CASTVGGTVYGYTF
TRBD1,17,TRBJ1-6,TRBV7-2,-,TGTGCCAGCAGCTTAGCCCGGGACAGGGTAGGGAATTCACCCCTCCACTTT,CASSLARDRVGNSPLHF
-,15,TRBJ1-5,TRBV2,once,TGTGCCAGCAGACACGACAGTTATAGCAATCAGCCCCAGCATTTT,CASRHDSYSNQPQHF
-,14,TRBJ1-1,TRBV5-4,-,TGTGCCAGCAGCTTTGCGAGTCGGAACACTGAAGCTTTCTTT,CASSFASRNTEAFF